This entry lists 23 T cell receptor beta chains sequenced from one sample in a study of control samples from healthy donors and cancer patients. TCRdb's table, derived via immunoSEQ multiplex PCR, lists solely in-frame clones and lacks some. The sample records 350,000 to 450,000 clones, approximately 90% being singletons. Sample: PBMCs. The receptors here all came from a man aged 40-50 years with head and neck cancer.

In its sample, this clone was seen a few times. The chain carries TRBV7-3 and TRBJ2-5; TRBD1 might be the D (5 bases). Trimming pared 5 bases from V and 5 bases from J, leaving 12 bases between. CDR3 length: 13 amino acids. Per germline, CDR1 SGHTA and CDR2 FQGTGA. The CDR3: CASSARGLETQYF. For the CDR3, the DNA is TGTGCCAGCAGCGCTAGGGGCCTGGAGACCCAGTACTTC.

V and J are TRBV3-1 (or the pseudogene TRBV3-2) and TRBJ1-4; TRBD1 agrees at 11 bases. This CDR3 has 15 residues. Per the germline V gene, CDR1 is LGHDT and CDR2 is YNNKEL (reference sequence). V trimming: 3 bases; J trimming: 7 bases; junction bases outside the gene matches: 4. CDR3: CASSHGQGASEKLFF. Written as DNA, the CDR3 is TGTGCCAGCAGCCACGGACAGGGGGCGAGTGAAAAACTGTTTTTT.

The V call is TRBV7-9, the J call TRBJ1-4; D remains unclear. Germline-derived CDR1 and CDR2 are SEHNR and FQNEAQ (reference sequence). Trimming took off 3 bases at V and 8 bases at J, with 10 bases between the two ends. The CDR3 runs to 13 residues. The CDR3 coding sequence is TGTGCCAGCAGCTTGAAGGGTTGGGAAAAACTGTTTTTT. Translation: CASSLKGWEKLFF.

V is TRBV6-6 and J is TRBJ2-5; TRBD2 is a possible D gene (6 bases). Looked up from germline, CDR1 is MNHNY and CDR2 is SVGAGI (reference sequence). Trimming took off 6 bases at V and 4 bases at J, with 12 bases between the two ends. The CDR3 loop spans 13 amino acids. Here the CDR3 reads CASSAGLGETQYF. CDR3 DNA: TGTGCCAGCAGCGCGGGGCTGGGAGAGACCCAGTACTTC.

The chain carries TRBV30 and TRBJ1-3; D gene ambiguous. V was clipped by 1 base and J by 2 bases, with 9 bases between them. Germline lookup yields CDR1 GTSNPN and CDR2 SVGIG (reference sequence). The CDR3 runs 14 residues. This CDR3 reads CAWSASMAGNTIYF. CDR3 nucleotides: TGTGCCTGGAGTGCCAGTATGGCTGGAAACACCATATATTTT. Variable domain in full (rest from reference TRBV30 and TRBJ1-3): SQTIHQWPATLVQPVGSPLSLECTVEGTSNPNLYWYRQAAGRGLQLLFYSVGIGQISSEVPQNLSASRPQDRQFILSSKKLLLSDSGFYLCAWSASMAGNTIYFGEGSWLTVV.

The chain uses TRBV3-1 (or the pseudogene TRBV3-2) and TRBJ1-2; possibly TRBD1 for D (5 bases). The length of the CDR3 is 15 residues. The V gene lost 4 bases and the J gene lost 1 base, with 13 bases spanning the gap. Germline CDR1 reads LGHDT; CDR2 reads YNNKEL (reference sequence). The CDR3 DNA follows: TGTGCCAGCAGCCCTAGACAGACGATTAACTATGGCTACACCTTC. This codes for CASSPRQTINYGYTF.

This chain connects TRBV19 to TRBJ1-5; 8 bases are shared with TRBD1. V lost 4 bases and J lost 7; bases outside the gene matches: 6. The CDR3 has 14 residues. The V gene's germline CDR1 is LNHDA and CDR2 SQIVND (reference sequence). The CDR3 bases are TGTGCCAGTAGTAGGACAGGGAGGGAACAGCCCCAGCATTTT. Translated: CASSRTGREQPQHF.

On this clone itself: At the DNA level, this CDR3 is encoded by other sequences in the same sample as well. The V call is TRBV19, the J call TRBJ1-1, with 9 positions matching TRBD1. This CDR3 is built from 16 residues. V dropped 5 bases and J dropped 1; count of bases not matched to a gene: 8. CDR1 is LNHDA and CDR2 is SQIVND in the germline V gene (reference sequence). CDR3 residues: CASSPLPGQGNTEAFF. DNA of the CDR3: TGTGCCAGTAGTCCCCTCCCGGGACAGGGGAACACTGAAGCTTTCTTT.

This clone was observed once. The chain employs TRBV28 and TRBJ2-7; 7 bases align to TRBD2. The CDR3 is 13 amino acids. Germline CDR1 MDHEN, CDR2 SYDVKM. V lost 6 bases to trimming and J lost 2 bases; unmatched junction nucleotides: 4. CDR3 sequence: CASRSGTTYEQYF. The CDR3 nucleotides are TGTGCCAGCAGGTCCGGGACTACCTACGAGCAGTACTTC.

The rearrangement uses TRBV29-1 and TRBJ1-1; D is ambiguous. The CDR3 is made up of 12 amino acids. Germline V lookup: CDR1 SQVTM, CDR2 ANQGSEA. V was clipped by 7 bases and J by 1 base, with 10 bases between them. CDR3: CSGRWGNTEAFF. The CDR3 bases are TGCAGCGGACGATGGGGGAACACTGAAGCTTTCTTT.

The chain links TRBV10-3 to TRBJ2-1, with D possibly matching TRBD2 (5 bases). Trimming pared 2 bases from V and 15 bases from J, leaving 29 bases between. Germline V CDR1 and CDR2: ENHRY, SYGVKD. This CDR3 comprises 17 residues. The DNA of the CDR3 is TGTGCCATCAGTGAGGGAAGGAGCGGAGGCCTTATTGGCGGTGGGTTCTTC. It translates to CAISEGRSGGLIGGGFF.

V gene TRBV27 combines with J gene TRBJ1-2, with TRBD1 identical over 8 bases. This CDR3 has 15 amino acids. The germline gives CDR1 MNHEY, CDR2 SMNVEV (reference sequence). Losses at the gene ends were 5 bases for V and 2 bases for J; bases not matched to a gene: 7. The CDR3 loop is CASSNRTGLNYGYTF. The CDR3 region has the DNA TGTGCCAGCAGTAATAGGACAGGGTTGAACTATGGCTACACCTTC.

This rearrangement joins TRBV2 to TRBJ2-7, with D possibly matching TRBD1 (5 bases). V lost 3 bases to trimming and J lost 3 bases, with 12 bases between them. The CDR3 has 14 amino acids. CDR1 and CDR2 from the germline V gene are SNHLY and FYNNEI. The CDR3 reads CASSEAGPFYEQYF. The CDR3 DNA sequence: TGTGCCAGCAGTGAGGCAGGGCCATTCTACGAGCAGTACTTC.

This clone was found a few times. This sequence joins TRBV11-2 and TRBJ2-4, with 11 bases fitting TRBD1. The CDR3 extends over 18 amino acids. V gave up 1 base and J gave up 0 bases; unmatched junction bases: 5. Germline CDR1 SGHAT, CDR2 FQNNGV. The CDR3 reads CASSLVVGQGAAKNIQYF. CDR3 coding DNA: TGTGCCAGCAGCTTAGTAGTCGGACAGGGGGCAGCCAAAAACATTCAGTACTTC.

This clone showed up just once. The chain couples TRBV19 to TRBJ1-3; 7 bases line up with TRBD1. Per germline, CDR1 LNHDA and CDR2 SQIVND (reference sequence). Trimming removed 3 bases from V and 0 bases from J; junction bases left unmatched: 8. The CDR3 contains 17 residues. CDR3 protein: CASSIEAGQISGNTIYF. The CDR3 DNA sequence: TGTGCCAGTAGTATTGAGGCGGGACAGATCTCTGGAAACACCATATATTTT.

The rearrangement joins TRBV4-3 to TRBJ1-6; 8 nucleotides match TRBD1. The trim removed 1 base at V and 7 bases at J, leaving 18 bases unmatched. The CDR3 has 20 amino acids. Germline lookup yields CDR1 LGHNA and CDR2 YSLEER. The chain's CDR3 is CASSQGFQDRELKGNSPLHF. CDR3 coding DNA: TGCGCCAGCAGCCAAGGGTTTCAGGACAGGGAGTTGAAGGGGAATTCACCCCTCCACTTT.

CDR3 in amino acids: CASSLSDLRERAKNIQYF. CDR3 bases: TGTGCCAGCAGTTTAAGCGACCTTAGGGAACGGGCCAAAAACATTCAGTACTTC. The V gene is TRBV28, the J gene TRBJ2-4; D call uncertain. This CDR3 has 18 amino acids. Trimming took off 2 bases at V and 1 base at J, with 18 bases between the two ends. CDR1 and CDR2 from the germline V gene are MDHEN and SYDVKM.

DNA of the CDR3: TGTGCCAGCAGTTTATACCCAGGGAATAATTCACCCCTCCACTTT. It translates to CASSLYPGNNSPLHF. This sequence joins TRBV27 and TRBJ1-6; TRBD1 is a possible D gene (5 bases). Germline CDR1 reads MNHEY; CDR2 reads SMNVEV (reference sequence). V was shortened by 1 base and J by 5 bases, with 9 bases between the two germline ends. The CDR3 loop spans 15 amino acids.

This rearrangement joins TRBV28 to TRBJ1-2; weak D call: TRBD1 (5 bases). Germline CDR1 and CDR2: MDHEN and SYDVKM. The CDR3 sequence is 16 residues long. The V and J ends lost 7 bases and 2 bases respectively, with 20 bases between them. The CDR3 sequence is CASTAGGHTPNYGYTF. The CDR3 DNA follows: TGTGCCAGCACCGCAGGAGGACACACGCCAAACTATGGCTACACCTTC.

The chain combines TRBV7-2 with TRBJ1-3; D unresolved. This CDR3 has 16 residues. The germline V and J ends were trimmed by 0 bases and 0 bases, with 9 bases remaining between them. Germline V gene data show CDR1 as SGHTA and CDR2 as FQGNSA. The CDR3 loop is CASSLAIAFSGNTIYF. The CDR3 DNA follows: TGTGCCAGCAGCTTAGCGATTGCATTCTCTGGAAACACCATATATTTT.

The rearrangement uses TRBV28 and TRBJ2-5, with TRBD2 matching 13 bases. Germline V CDR1 and CDR2: MDHEN, SYDVKM. V shed 6 bases and J 2 bases; nucleotides not matched to a gene: 15. This CDR3 has 19 amino acids. CDR3 DNA sequence: TGTGCCAGCAGCGTTAGTTGGGGACTAGCGGGGACCCAGCAAGAGACCCAGTACTTC. Encoded protein: CASSVSWGLAGTQQETQYF.

CDR3 region: CAWRRLGSYYEQYF. CDR3 DNA sequence: TGTGCCTGGAGGAGACTTGGGAGCTACTACGAGCAGTACTTC. The chain is built from TRBV30 and TRBJ2-7, with D perhaps TRBD2 (5 bases). The CDR3 runs to 14 residues. V was clipped by 3 bases and J by 3 bases, with 15 bases between them. Germline CDR1 is GTSNPN and CDR2 is SVGIG (reference sequence).

V usage is TRBV28 and J usage is TRBJ2-5, with 7 bases lining up with TRBD2. Germline V gene data show CDR1 as MDHEN and CDR2 as SYDVKM. The CDR3 extends over 12 amino acids. The CDR3 DNA follows: TGTGCGCTTGGGGGGGAAAGGAAGACCCAGTACTTC. This codes for CALGGERKTQYF.